This T cell receptor beta chain was captured by sequencing in a study of blood T cells in healthy people across ages. The germline V and J ends were trimmed by 10 bases and 9 bases, with 16 bases remaining between them. Per the germline V gene, CDR1 is MDHEN and CDR2 is SYDVKM. The CDR3 consists of 11 residues. A second about 6 to 12 cycle PCR used barcoded and J-beta primers. Sequencing recovered at least 2.5 million CDR3-containing paired-end reads from each sample. TCRdb independently ran MiXCR on the 5' RACE reads; one entry per CDR3 protein. The table records 1.5 million to 2 million distinct CDR3 sequences, 28% of them present only once.

J is TRBJ2-7 and V is TRBV28; D unclear. The TCR sequence derives from a woman aged 25 to 45 in good health. Sequences were obtained from blood. CDR3 region: CAISDPPRQYF. The CDR3, as DNA: TGTGCCATCTCGGACCCTCCTAGGCAGTACTTC.